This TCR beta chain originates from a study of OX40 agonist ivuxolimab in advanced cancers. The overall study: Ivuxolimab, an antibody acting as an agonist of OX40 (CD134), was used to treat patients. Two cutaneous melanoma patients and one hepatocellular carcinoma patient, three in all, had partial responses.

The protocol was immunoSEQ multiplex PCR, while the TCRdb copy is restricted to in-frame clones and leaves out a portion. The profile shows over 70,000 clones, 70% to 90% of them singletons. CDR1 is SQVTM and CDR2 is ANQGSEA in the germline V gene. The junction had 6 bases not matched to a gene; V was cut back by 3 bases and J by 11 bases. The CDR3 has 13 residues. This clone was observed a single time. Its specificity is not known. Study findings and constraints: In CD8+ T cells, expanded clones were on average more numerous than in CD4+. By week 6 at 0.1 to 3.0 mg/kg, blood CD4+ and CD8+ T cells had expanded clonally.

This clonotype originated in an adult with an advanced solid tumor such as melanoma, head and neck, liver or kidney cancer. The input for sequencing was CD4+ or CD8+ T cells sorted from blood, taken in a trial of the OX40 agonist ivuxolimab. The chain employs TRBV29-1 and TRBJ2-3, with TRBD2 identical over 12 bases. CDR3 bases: TGCAGCGTTGAGACTAGCGGGGGTCCGGGGCAGTATTTT. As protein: CSVETSGGPGQYF.